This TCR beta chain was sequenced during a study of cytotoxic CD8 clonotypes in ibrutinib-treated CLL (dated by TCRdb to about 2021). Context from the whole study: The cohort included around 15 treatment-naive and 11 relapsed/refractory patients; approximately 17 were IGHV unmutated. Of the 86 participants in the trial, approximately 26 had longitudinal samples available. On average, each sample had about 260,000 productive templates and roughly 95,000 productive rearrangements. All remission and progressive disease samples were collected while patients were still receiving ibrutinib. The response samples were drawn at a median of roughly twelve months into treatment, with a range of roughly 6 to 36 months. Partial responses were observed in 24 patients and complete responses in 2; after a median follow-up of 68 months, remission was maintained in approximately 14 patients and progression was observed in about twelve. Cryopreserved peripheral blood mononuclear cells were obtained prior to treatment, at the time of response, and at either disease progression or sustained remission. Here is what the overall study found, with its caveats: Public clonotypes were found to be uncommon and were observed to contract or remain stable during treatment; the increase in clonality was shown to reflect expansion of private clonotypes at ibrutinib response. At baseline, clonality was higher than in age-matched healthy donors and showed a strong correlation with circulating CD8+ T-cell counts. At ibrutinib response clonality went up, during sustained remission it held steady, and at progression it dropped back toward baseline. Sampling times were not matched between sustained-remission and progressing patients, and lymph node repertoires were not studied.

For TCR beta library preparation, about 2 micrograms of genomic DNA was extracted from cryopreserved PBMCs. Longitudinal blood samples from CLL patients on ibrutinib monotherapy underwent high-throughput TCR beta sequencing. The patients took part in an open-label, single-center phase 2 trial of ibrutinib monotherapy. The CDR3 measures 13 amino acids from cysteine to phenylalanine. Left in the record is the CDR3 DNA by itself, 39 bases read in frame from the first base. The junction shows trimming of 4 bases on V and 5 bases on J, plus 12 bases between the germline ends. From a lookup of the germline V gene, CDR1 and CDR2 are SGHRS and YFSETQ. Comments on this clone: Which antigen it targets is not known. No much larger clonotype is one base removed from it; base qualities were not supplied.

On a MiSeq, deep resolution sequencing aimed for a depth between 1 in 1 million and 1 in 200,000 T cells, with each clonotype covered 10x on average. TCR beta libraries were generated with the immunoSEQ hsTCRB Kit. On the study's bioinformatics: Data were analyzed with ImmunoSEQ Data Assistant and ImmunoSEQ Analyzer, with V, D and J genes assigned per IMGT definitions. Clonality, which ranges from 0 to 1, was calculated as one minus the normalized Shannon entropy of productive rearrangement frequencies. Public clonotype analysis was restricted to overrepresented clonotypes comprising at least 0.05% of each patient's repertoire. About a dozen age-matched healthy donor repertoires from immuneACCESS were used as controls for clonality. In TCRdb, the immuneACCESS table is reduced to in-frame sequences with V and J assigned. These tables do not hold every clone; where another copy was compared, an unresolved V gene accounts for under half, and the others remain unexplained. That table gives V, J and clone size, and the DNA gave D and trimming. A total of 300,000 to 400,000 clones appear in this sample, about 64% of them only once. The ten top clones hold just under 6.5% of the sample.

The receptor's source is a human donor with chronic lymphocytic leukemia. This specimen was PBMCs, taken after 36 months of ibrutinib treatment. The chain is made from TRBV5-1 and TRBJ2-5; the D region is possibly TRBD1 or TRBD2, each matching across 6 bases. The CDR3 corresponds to CASSPGAWETQYF. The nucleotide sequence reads TGCGCCAGCAGCCCGGGGGCGTGGGAGACCCAGTACTTC.